This TCR beta chain is from a study of identical twins. TCRdb fed the 5' RACE reads into MiXCR, producing one record per CDR3 protein. The sample contains about 190,000 distinct CDR3 sequences, about 15% of which appear only once. Trimming left V 4 bases short and J 7 bases short, with 13 bases between. Germline CDR1 reads SGHVS; CDR2 reads FQNEAQ. This CDR3 has 13 residues. This sample also belongs to another study, concerning T cells expressing NK-cell markers. As that report states: Uncertainty persisted over the HCMV specificity of expanded NKG2C+ T cell clones.

The chain couples TRBV7-8 to TRBJ1-2; maybe TRBD1 (6 bases). The specimen was CD8+ T cells sorted from blood. The sequence was obtained from a young woman in good health. The CDR3 loop is CASSSPGEAGYTF. CDR3 DNA: TGTGCCAGCAGCTCACCAGGGGAAGCTGGCTACACCTTC.